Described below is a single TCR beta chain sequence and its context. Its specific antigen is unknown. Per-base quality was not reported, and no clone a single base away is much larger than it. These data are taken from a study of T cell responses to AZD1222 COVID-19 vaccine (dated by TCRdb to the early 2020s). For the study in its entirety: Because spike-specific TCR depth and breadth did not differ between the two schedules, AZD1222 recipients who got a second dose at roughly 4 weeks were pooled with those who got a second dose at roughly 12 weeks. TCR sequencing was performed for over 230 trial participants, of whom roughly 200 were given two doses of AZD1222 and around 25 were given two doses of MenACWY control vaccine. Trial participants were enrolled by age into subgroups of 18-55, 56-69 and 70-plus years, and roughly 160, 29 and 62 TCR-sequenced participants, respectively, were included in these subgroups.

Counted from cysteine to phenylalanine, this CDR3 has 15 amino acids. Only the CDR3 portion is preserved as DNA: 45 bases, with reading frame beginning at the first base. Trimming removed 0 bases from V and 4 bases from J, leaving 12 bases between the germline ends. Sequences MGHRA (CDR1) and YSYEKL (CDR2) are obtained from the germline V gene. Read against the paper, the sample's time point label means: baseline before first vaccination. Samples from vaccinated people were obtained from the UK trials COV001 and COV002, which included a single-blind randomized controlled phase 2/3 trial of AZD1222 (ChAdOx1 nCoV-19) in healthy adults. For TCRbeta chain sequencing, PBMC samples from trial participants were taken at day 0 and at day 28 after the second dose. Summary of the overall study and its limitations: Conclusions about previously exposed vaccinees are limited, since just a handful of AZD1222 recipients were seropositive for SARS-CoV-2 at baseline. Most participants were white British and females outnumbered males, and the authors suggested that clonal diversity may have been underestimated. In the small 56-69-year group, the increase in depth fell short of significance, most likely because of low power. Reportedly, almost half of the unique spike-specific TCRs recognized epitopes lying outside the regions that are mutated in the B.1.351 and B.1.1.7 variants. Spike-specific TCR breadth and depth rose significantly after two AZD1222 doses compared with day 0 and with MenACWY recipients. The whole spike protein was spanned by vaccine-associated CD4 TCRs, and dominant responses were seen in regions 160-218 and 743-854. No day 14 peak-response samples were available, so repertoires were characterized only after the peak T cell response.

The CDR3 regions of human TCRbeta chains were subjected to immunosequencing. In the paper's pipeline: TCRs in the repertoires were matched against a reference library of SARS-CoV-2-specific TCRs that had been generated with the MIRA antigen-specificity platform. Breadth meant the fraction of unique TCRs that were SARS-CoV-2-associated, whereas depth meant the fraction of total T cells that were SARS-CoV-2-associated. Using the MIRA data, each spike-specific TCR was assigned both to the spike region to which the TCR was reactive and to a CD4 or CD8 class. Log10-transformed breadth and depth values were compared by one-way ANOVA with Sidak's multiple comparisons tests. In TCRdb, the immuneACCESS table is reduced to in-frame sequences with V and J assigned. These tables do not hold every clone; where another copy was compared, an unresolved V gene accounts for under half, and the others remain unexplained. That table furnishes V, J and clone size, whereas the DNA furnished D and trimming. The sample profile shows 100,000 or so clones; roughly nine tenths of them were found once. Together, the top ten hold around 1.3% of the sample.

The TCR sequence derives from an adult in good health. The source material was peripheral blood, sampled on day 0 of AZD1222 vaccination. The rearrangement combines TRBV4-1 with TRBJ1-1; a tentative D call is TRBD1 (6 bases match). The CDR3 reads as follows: CASSQDKGGITEAFF. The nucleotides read TGCGCCAGCAGCCAAGATAAAGGGGGAATCACTGAAGCTTTCTTT.